This TCR beta chain derives from a study of shared clonotypes between healthy human individuals. Study-wide background: CD4 naive cells filled three plates per donor, CD4 memory three, CD8 naive two and CD8 memory one. Study-level results: Among the subsets, naive ones generally showed larger estimated richness than memory ones. Large sequencing depth failed to make sorted-subset sequencing complete, rarefaction showed.

On sorted subsets, replicate PCRs used about 200 ng DNA, or 27,000 or so T cell genomes. Only in-frame clones appear in the TCRdb table, and some are missing; sequencing was by immunoSEQ multiplex PCR. The sample records some 980,000 clones, about 80% being singletons. The CDR3 covers 15 residues. Germline loops: CDR1 SQVTM, CDR2 ANQGSEA. The J segment lost 3 bases and the V segment lost 2 bases, leaving 10 bases of the junction unmatched. Comments on this clone: Antigen unknown.

The TCR sequence derives from a man aged 18 to 29 in good health. The chain joins TRBV29-1 to TRBJ2-7, with 7 bases aligning to TRBD2. The sequenced material came from memory CD4+ T cells sorted from blood. Regarding subset: CD45RA-negative fraction. CDR3 in amino acids: CSVEIPSPGGYEQYF. CDR3 DNA sequence: TGCAGCGTTGAAATACCTTCGCCGGGGGGCTACGAGCAGTACTTC.